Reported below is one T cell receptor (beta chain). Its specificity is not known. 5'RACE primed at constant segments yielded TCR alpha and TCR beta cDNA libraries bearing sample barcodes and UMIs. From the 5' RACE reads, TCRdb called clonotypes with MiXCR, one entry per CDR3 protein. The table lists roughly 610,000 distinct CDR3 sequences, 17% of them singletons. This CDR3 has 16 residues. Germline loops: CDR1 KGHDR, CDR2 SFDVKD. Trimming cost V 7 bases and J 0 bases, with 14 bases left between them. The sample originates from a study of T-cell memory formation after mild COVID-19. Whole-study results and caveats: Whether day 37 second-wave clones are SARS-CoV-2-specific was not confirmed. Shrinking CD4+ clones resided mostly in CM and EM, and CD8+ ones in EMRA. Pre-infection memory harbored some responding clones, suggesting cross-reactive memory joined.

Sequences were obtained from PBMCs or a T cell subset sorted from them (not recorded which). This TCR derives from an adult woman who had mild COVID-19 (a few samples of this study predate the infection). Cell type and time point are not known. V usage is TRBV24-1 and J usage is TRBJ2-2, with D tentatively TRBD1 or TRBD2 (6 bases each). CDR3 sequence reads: CATRDGGLANTGELFF. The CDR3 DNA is TGTGCCACCAGGGACGGGGGCCTCGCGAACACCGGGGAGCTGTTTTTT.